This T cell receptor beta chain was found in a study of radiotherapy plus CTLA-4 blockade in lung cancer. Study in general: Objective responses were seen in about a sixth of patients, disease control in more than 30%. Study findings and constraints: TCR clones originating in tumors grew in number in blood after radiotherapy plus ipilimumab.

With regard to this clone: Its specificity is unknown.

CDR1 and CDR2 (germline): SNHLY, FYNNEI. This CDR3 is built from 15 residues. The J segment lost 5 bases and the V segment lost 1 base, leaving 3 bases of the junction unmatched. Clones were read by immunoSEQ multiplex PCR, and TCRdb kept only the in-frame ones, dropping some. The data contain about 97,000 clones, roughly 74% of them seen just once; the ten biggest clones take up 2.5% to 3.5%. The TCR sequence derives from a human donor with non-small cell lung cancer who had a partial response to radiotherapy plus ipilimumab. Some clones in this sample may be carry-over from other donors' samples. This sequence joins TRBV2 and TRBJ2-1; 9 positions match TRBD2. This specimen consisted of peripheral blood, obtained from a patient treated with radiotherapy plus ipilimumab. CDR3 region: CASSEVSSGDNEQFF. The CDR3, as DNA: TGTGCCAGCAGTGAAGTGTCTAGCGGGGACAATGAGCAGTTCTTC.